Listed below are T cell receptor beta chains from one sample, sequenced in a study of CD8+CD57+ T cells in acquired aplastic anemia. A single record per CDR3 protein comes from TCRdb applying MiXCR to the reads. This table has 200,000 to 250,000 distinct CDR3 sequences, about half appearing once. The source material was sorted CD4+, CD8+, or CD8+CD57+ T cells (not recorded which) from PBMCs. These receptor sequences come from a human donor with aplastic anemia. Both conserved end residues are part of each CDR3. A D gene is named only where the DNA matches it firmly. The size field is filled for only some rows; it gives once, few, many or a size class.

size,D,V,J,CDR3,DNA
few,NA,TRBV7-9,TRBJ1-6,CASSLSGDSPLHF,TGTGCCAGCAGCTTATCGGGGGATTCACCCCTCCACTTT
few,TRBD1,TRBV28,TRBJ1-2,CASGAPGTVNYGYTF,TGTGCCAGCGGGGCTCCCGGGACAGTTAACTATGGCTACACCTTC
NA,NA,TRBV5-8,TRBJ1-2,CASSKTGSHFYGYTF,TGTGCCAGCAGCAAGACAGGATCCCACTTTTATGGCTACACCTTC
many,TRBD1,TRBV19,TRBJ1-1,CASNPRGRIEAFF,TGTGCCAGTAACCCTAGGGGGCGAATTGAAGCTTTCTTT
NA,NA,TRBV2,TRBJ1-6,CASTIGGGNSPLHF,TGTGCCAGCACAATTGGAGGGGGGAATTCACCCCTCCACTTT
NA,NA,TRBV3-1,TRBJ1-2,CASSLQTGNYGYTF,TGTGCCAGCAGCCTGCAGACAGGCAACTATGGCTACACCTTC
NA,TRBD2,TRBV10-3,TRBJ2-5,CAISESRSGGGRDEQF,TGTGCCATCAGTGAGTCTCGGTCCGGGGGAGGGAGAGATGAGCAGTTC
NA,NA,TRBV20-1,TRBJ2-5,CSARRGLGDYQPQYF,TGCAGTGCTAGGCGCGGCCTCGGGGATTATCAGCCCCAGTACTTC
many,TRBD2,TRBV5-1,TRBJ2-1,CASSAGTRVGDEQFF,TGCGCCAGCAGCGCGGGGACTAGGGTAGGCGATGAGCAGTTCTTC
many,NA,TRBV19,TRBJ2-7,CASSPYYEENEQYF,TGTGCCAGTAGTCCATATTACGAGGAGAACGAGCAGTACTTC
NA,TRBD2,TRBV7-3,TRBJ2-3,CASSVSGRVDTQYF,TGTGCCAGCAGCGTTAGCGGGAGAGTTGATACGCAGTATTTT
NA,TRBD2,TRBV19,TRBJ2-2,CASSSLAGGTEELFF,TGTGCCAGTAGTTCACTAGCGGGGGGGACCGAGGAGCTGTTTTTT
once,NA,TRBV6-5,TRBJ2-7,CASRWLGGEGYEQYF,TGTGCCAGCAGATGGTTAGGCGGAGAAGGCTACGAGCAGTACTTC
many,TRBD1,TRBV20-1,TRBJ1-5,CSAKQGSNQPQHF,TGCAGTGCTAAACAGGGGAGCAATCAGCCCCAGCATTTT
NA,TRBD1,TRBV9,TRBJ1-6,CASSARGGPSPLHF,TGTGCCAGCAGCGCCAGAGGGGGCCCTTCACCCCTCCACTTT
NA,NA,TRBV6-1,TRBJ1-1,CASSEAGETEAFF,TGTGCCAGCAGTGAAGCAGGGGAGACTGAAGCTTTCTTT
many,NA,TRBV2,TRBJ2-1,CASGLRSLGQFF,TGTGCCAGCGGGCTAAGGTCACTAGGGCAGTTCTTC
NA,NA,TRBV30,TRBJ2-5,CAWSTAPVQPQYF,TGTGCCTGGAGCACAGCCCCCGTTCAGCCCCAGTACTTC
NA,NA,TRBV12-3/TRBV12-4,TRBJ2-7,CASMGPTAGRYEQYF,TGTGCCAGCATGGGGCCGACGGCGGGAAGGTACGAGCAGTACTTC
many,NA,TRBV28,TRBJ2-6,CASSPLTGAGANVLTF,TGTGCCAGCAGTCCCCTCACAGGCGCTGGGGCCAACGTCCTGACTTTC
many,NA,TRBV2,TRBJ1-2,CASSGTANGYTF,TGTGCCAGCAGTGGGACAGCTAATGGCTACACCTTC
NA,NA,TRBV2,TRBJ1-3,CAQAGDGNTIYF,TGTGCTCAGGCAGGGGATGGAAACACCATATATTTT
NA,TRBD2,TRBV20-1,TRBJ2-7,CSARDGRGNEQYF,TGCAGTGCTAGAGATGGGAGGGGAAACGAGCAGTACTTC
NA,TRBD1,TRBV5-1,TRBJ1-6,CASSRGTGANSPLHF,TGCGCCAGCAGTCGAGGGACAGGGGCAAATTCACCCCTCCACTTT
few,NA,TRBV3-1,TRBJ1-2,CASSQGGFLGSRGYTF,TGTGCCAGCAGCCAAGGAGGTTTTTTAGGGTCGCGGGGCTACACCTTC
NA,NA,TRBV7-2,TRBJ2-5,CASSLVAEQETQYF,TGTGCCAGCAGCTTGGTCGCGGAACAAGAGACCCAGTACTTC
once,NA,TRBV7-2,TRBJ1-5,CASSLGPGHLGNQPQHF,TGTGCCAGCAGCTTAGGACCGGGACACTTAGGCAATCAGCCCCAGCATTTT
NA,NA,TRBV7-3,TRBJ1-2,CASSFSQGNGYTF,TGTGCCAGCAGCTTTTCTCAGGGGAATGGCTACACCTTC